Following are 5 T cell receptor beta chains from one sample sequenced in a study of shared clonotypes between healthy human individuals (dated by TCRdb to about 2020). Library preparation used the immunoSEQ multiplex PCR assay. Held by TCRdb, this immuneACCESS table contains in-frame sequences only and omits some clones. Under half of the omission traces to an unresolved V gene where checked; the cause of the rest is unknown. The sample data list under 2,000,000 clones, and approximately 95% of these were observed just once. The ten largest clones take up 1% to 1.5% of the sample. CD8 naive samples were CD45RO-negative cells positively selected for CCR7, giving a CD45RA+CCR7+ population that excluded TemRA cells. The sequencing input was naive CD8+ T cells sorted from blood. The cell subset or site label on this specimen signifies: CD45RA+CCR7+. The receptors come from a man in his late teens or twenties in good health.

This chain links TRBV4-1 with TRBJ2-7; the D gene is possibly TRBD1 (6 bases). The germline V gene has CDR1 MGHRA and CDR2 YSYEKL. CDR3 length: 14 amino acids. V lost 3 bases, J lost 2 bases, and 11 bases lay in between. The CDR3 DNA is TGCGCCAGCAGCCACAGAGAGGGGGCCTACGAGCAGTACTTC. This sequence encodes CASSHREGAYEQYF.

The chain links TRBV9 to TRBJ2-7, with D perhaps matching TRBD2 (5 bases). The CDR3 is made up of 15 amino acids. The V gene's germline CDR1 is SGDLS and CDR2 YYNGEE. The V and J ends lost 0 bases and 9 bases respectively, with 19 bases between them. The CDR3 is CASSVGVGEFGVQYF. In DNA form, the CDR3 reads TGTGCCAGCAGCGTAGGGGTGGGAGAATTCGGTGTGCAGTACTTC.

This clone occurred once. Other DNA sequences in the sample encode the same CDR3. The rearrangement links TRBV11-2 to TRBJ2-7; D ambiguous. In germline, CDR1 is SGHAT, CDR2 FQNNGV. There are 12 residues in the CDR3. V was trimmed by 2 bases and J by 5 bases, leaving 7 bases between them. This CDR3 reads CASSLSLDEQYF. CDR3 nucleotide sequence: TGTGCCAGCAGCTTATCTCTGGACGAGCAGTACTTC. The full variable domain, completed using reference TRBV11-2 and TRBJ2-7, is EAGVAQSPRYKIIEKRQSVAFWCNPISGHATLYWYQQILGQGPKLLIQFQNNGVVDDSQLPKDRFSAERLKGVDSTLKIQPAKLEDSAVYLCASSLSLDEQYFGPGTRLTVT.

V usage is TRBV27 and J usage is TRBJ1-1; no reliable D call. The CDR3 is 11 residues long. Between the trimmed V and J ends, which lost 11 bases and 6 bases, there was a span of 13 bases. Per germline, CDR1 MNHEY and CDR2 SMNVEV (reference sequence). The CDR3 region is CAVGYTPEAFF. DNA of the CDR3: TGTGCCGTAGGGTACACCCCTGAAGCTTTCTTT.

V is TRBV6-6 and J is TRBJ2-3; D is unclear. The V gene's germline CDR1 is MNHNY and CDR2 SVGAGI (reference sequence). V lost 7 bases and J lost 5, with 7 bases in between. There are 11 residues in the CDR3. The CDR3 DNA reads TGTGCCAGCATCCACAAAGATACGCAGTATTTT. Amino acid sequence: CASIHKDTQYF.